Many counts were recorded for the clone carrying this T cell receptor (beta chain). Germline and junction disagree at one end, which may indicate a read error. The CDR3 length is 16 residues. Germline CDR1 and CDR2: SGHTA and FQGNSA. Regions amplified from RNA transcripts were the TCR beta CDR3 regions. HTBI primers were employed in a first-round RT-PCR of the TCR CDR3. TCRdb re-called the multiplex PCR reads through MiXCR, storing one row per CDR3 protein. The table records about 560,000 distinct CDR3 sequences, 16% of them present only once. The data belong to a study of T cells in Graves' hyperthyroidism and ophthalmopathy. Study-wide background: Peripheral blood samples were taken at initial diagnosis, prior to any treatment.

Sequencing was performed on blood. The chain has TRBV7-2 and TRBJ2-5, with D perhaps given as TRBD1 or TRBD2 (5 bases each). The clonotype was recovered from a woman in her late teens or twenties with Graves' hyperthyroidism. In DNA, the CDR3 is TGTGCCAGCAGCTTAGCTTCAGGGAGTTATCAAGGGACCCAGTACTTC. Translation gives CASSLASGSYQGTQYF. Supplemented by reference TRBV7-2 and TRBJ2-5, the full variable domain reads GAGVSQSPSNKVTEKGKDVELRCDPISGHTALYWYRQSLGQGLEFLIYFQGNSAPDKSGLPSDRFSAERTGGSVSTLTIQRTQQEDSAVYLCASSLASGSYQGTQYFGPGTRLLVL.